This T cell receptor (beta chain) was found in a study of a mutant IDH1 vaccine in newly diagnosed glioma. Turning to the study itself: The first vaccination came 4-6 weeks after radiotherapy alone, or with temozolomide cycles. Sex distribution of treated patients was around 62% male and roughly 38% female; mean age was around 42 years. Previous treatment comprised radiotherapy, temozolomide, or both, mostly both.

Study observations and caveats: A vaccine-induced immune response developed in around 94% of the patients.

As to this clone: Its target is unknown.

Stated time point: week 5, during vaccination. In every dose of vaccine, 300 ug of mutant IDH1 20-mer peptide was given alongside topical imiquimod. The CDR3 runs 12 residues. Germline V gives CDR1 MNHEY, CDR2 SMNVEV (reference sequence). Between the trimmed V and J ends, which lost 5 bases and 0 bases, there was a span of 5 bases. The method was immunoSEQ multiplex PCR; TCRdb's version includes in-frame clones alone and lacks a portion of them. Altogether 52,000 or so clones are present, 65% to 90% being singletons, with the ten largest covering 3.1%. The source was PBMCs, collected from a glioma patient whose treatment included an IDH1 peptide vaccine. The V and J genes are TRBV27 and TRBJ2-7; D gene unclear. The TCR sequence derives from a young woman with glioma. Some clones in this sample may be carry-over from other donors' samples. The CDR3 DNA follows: TGTGCCAGCAGTCCCGCCTCCTACGAGCAGTACTTC. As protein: CASSPASYEQYF.